One and the same sample provided the 24 T cell receptor beta chains below, sequenced in a study of lung T cells in sarcoidosis with Löfgren's syndrome listed by TCRdb under 2017. The reads were generated on an Illumina MiSeq. The public sequencing data were trimmed at Q25 with fastp and processed into clonotypes with MiXCR by TCRdb, which kept only in-frame beta chains. Rows merge per CDR3 protein into single entries with the most common DNA and genes. For this sample the table gives about 8,500 distinct CDR3 sequences, of which around 21% were detected only once. The ten largest clones take up roughly 25% of the sample. Sequencing was done on a sample of CD4+ T cells from bronchoalveolar lavage fluid. These receptors were taken from a human donor with sarcoidosis (Löfgren's syndrome or another form), or a control subject (not recorded which).

This clonotype occurred many times. The chain is built from TRBV19 and TRBJ1-5; D gene uncertain. The CDR3 runs to 15 residues. Germline V gene lookup returns CDR1 LNHDA and CDR2 SQIVND (reference sequence). Trimming removed 2 bases at V and 3 bases at J, with 11 bases between. This CDR3 is CASSILDGNNQPQHF. CDR3 coding DNA: TGTGCCAGTAGTATATTGGACGGTAACAATCAGCCCCAGCATTTT.

This clonotype was seen a few times. The chain joins TRBV5-4 to TRBJ2-7; a possible D gene is TRBD1 (6 bases). The germline CDR1 and CDR2 sequences are SGHNT and YYREEE (reference sequence). The CDR3 runs to 13 residues. Trimming took off 0 bases at V and 5 bases at J, with 9 bases between the two ends. The CDR3 is CASSLDRVDEQYF. Here the CDR3 DNA reads TGTGCCAGCAGCTTGGACAGGGTCGACGAGCAGTACTTC.

Notes on this clonotype: This may be a read error: a much more frequent sequence differs by one nucleotide. V gene TRBV5-1 combines with J gene TRBJ2-5; 7 nucleotides line up with TRBD1. This CDR3 spans 14 amino acids. Germline CDR1 SGHRS, CDR2 YFSETQ. The CDR3 nucleotides read TGCACCAGCAACATCGGACAGGCCCAAGAGACCCAGTACTTC. Amino acids: CTSNIGQAQETQYF. The variable domain in full, completed from reference TRBV5-1 and TRBJ2-5, reads KAGVTQTPRYLIKTRGQQVTLSCSPISGHRSVSWYQQTPGQGLQFLFEYFSETQRNKGNFPGRFSGRQFSNSRSEMNVSTLELGDSALYLCTSNIGQAQETQYFGPGTRLLVL.

This sequence joins TRBV18 and TRBJ1-2; tentatively, D is TRBD1 (5 bases). Germline V CDR1 and CDR2: KGHSH, LQKENI. The CDR3 sequence is 19 residues long. V was clipped by 4 bases and J by 1 base, with 25 bases between them. CDR3 sequence: CASSLQPGRGVGINYGYTF. The CDR3 DNA reads as TGTGCCAGCTCACTTCAACCGGGACGGGGCGTCGGGATTAACTATGGCTACACCTTC. The entire variable domain, with the rest obtained from reference TRBV18 and TRBJ1-2, is as follows: NAGVMQNPRHLVRRRGQEARLRCSPMKGHSHVYWYRQLPEEGLKFMVYLQKENIIDESGMPKERFSAEFPKEGPSILRIQQVVRGDSAAYFCASSLQPGRGVGINYGYTFGSGTRLTVV.

V gene TRBV12-3 or TRBV12-4 combines with J gene TRBJ2-7; 9 bases are a match to TRBD2. Trimming cost V 6 bases and J 6 bases; bases outside gene matches: 9. CDR3 length: 14 residues. CDR3 loop: CASSYSGGLSEQYF. DNA of the CDR3: TGTGCCAGCAGCTATAGCGGGGGCCTTAGCGAGCAGTACTTC.

This clonotype was picked up many times. This chain connects TRBV6-1 to TRBJ1-3, with a weak D call TRBD1 (6 bases). CDR1 MNHNS and CDR2 SASEGT come from the germline V gene. The ends were cut back, 7 bases at V and 0 bases at J, with 16 bases in the middle. The length of the CDR3 is 16 residues. CDR3: CASTPDPGVSGNTIYF. In DNA form, the CDR3 reads TGTGCCAGCACCCCGGACCCAGGGGTCTCTGGAAACACCATATATTTT.

The chain couples TRBV5-5 to TRBJ2-7; possible D gene TRBD1, 6 bases. Germline assignment: CDR1 SGHKS and CDR2 YYEKEE (reference sequence). The CDR3 has 12 residues. Trimming stripped 7 bases from V and 0 bases from J, with 8 bases between. CDR3: CASWGLSYEQYF. CDR3 coding DNA: TGTGCCAGCTGGGGGCTCTCCTACGAGCAGTACTTC.

Written as DNA, the CDR3 is TGTGCCAGCTCACCCGACATGCTGAACACCGGGGAGCTGTTTTTT. Protein product: CASSPDMLNTGELFF. The rearrangement uses TRBV18 and TRBJ2-2; D remains ambiguous. The CDR3 spans 15 residues. Germline CDR1 reads KGHSH; CDR2 reads LQKENI. Trimming shortened V by 3 bases and J by 1 base, and 9 bases separated the two germline ends.

At least ten counts were recorded for this clonotype. The chain couples TRBV20-1 to TRBJ2-3, with unresolved D. Per the germline V gene, CDR1 is DFQATT and CDR2 is SNEGSKA (reference sequence). The CDR3 runs 12 residues. V was cut by 3 bases and J by 1 base, with 5 bases left in between. CDR3 sequence (DNA): TGCAGTGCTAGGAGCGGCACAGATACGCAGTATTTT. Protein: CSARSGTDTQYF.

This clonotype was detected many times. The chain links TRBV20-1 to TRBJ2-5, with D unclear. CDR3 length: 12 residues. Trimming stripped 4 bases from V and 4 bases from J, with 10 bases between. Germline CDR1 reads DFQATT; CDR2 reads SNEGSKA (reference sequence). The CDR3 loop reads CSANAPGETQYF. CDR3 DNA: TGCAGTGCTAATGCCCCGGGAGAGACCCAGTACTTC.

Remarks on this clonotype: A read error may be the cause here, since a much bigger clone is one base away. The J gene is TRBJ2-3, the V gene TRBV6-5; unclear D gene. CDR3 length: 13 amino acids. Trimming took 4 bases from V and 6 from J, leaving 11 bases between them. Germline assignment: CDR1 MNHEY and CDR2 SVGAGI. CDR3 coding DNA: TGTGCCAGCAGTTCCTTCCCAGCTGATACGCAGTATTTT. Its protein is CASSSFPADTQYF.

Regarding this clonotype: Being one base from a much bigger clone, this may be a read error. The chain links TRBV6-5 to TRBJ2-4; D unresolved. Germline CDR1 reads MNHEY; CDR2 reads SVGAGI. The ends were cut back, 9 bases at V and 0 bases at J, with 9 bases in the middle. The CDR3 totals 13 residues. Here the CDR3 reads CARTGLAKNIQYF. The CDR3 DNA reads as TGTGCCAGAACCGGTCTAGCCAAAAACATTCAGTACTTC.

Many counts were recorded for this clonotype. The rearrangement joins TRBV20-1 to TRBJ1-2; tentative D call: TRBD1 (5 bases). Trimming took off 1 base at V and 4 bases at J, with 10 bases between the two ends. Germline assignment: CDR1 DFQATT and CDR2 SNEGSKA (reference sequence). The CDR3 has 13 residues. In DNA form, the CDR3 reads TGCAGTGCTAGAGCCCAGGGCGTCTATGGCTACACCTTC. Translation gives CSARAQGVYGYTF.

This clonotype was seen more than once but under ten times. This chain joins TRBV5-1 and TRBJ1-5; 9 bases align to TRBD1. V lost 3 bases, J lost 1 base, and 2 bases stayed unmatched. In germline, CDR1 is SGHRS, CDR2 YFSETQ. CDR3 length: 15 amino acids. The CDR3 reads CASSSTGGSNQPQHF. The CDR3 coding sequence is TGCGCCAGCAGCTCGACAGGGGGAAGCAATCAGCCCCAGCATTTT.

The table lists this clonotype with many counts. CDR3 region: CASRRRAGTDTQYF. In nucleotides, the CDR3 is TGTGCCAGCAGACGGAGGGCGGGCACAGATACGCAGTATTTT. The chain combines TRBV7-2 with TRBJ2-3, with D perhaps matching TRBD2 (6 bases). There are 14 residues in the CDR3. The germline CDR1 and CDR2 sequences are SGHTA and FQGNSA. Trimming shortened V by 6 bases and J by 1 base, and 11 bases separated the two germline ends.

This clonotype counts as medium-sized. The V and J genes are TRBV11-1 and TRBJ2-7; 7 nucleotides match TRBD1. The CDR3 runs to 16 residues. The V gene's germline CDR1 is SGHAT and CDR2 FQDESV (reference sequence). V shed 3 bases and J 3 bases; nucleotides not matched to a gene: 11. The CDR3 reads CASSFGPPTGNYEQYF. CDR3 DNA sequence: TGTGCCAGCAGCTTTGGCCCCCCGACAGGGAACTACGAGCAGTACTTC.

This clonotype has a handful of counts. The V call is TRBV20-1, the J call TRBJ1-1; 7 nucleotides agree with TRBD1. Germline CDR1 is DFQATT and CDR2 is SNEGSKA (reference sequence). The CDR3 has 14 amino acids. The junction had 7 bases not matched to a gene; V was cut back by 3 bases and J by 3 bases. The CDR3 sequence: CSASRRQGDTEAFF. The DNA of the CDR3 is TGCAGTGCTAGTCGGCGGCAGGGGGACACTGAAGCTTTCTTT.

The chain couples TRBV3-1 to TRBJ1-1; the match to TRBD1 covers 10 bases. Germline CDR1 is LGHDT and CDR2 is YNNKEL (reference sequence). After removal of 6 bases from V and 11 bases from J, the junction contained 9 bases not matched to a gene. The CDR3 is 13 amino acids. In nucleotides, the CDR3 is TGTGCCAGCAGACAATCCGGGGGACAGGGGGCTTTCTTT. Encoded protein: CASRQSGGQGAFF.

The chain uses TRBV7-3 and TRBJ2-1; D is possibly TRBD1 or TRBD2 (5 bases each). Germline CDR1 reads SGHTA; CDR2 reads FQGTGA. Trimming shortened V by 5 bases and J by 6 bases, and 14 bases separated the two germline ends. This CDR3 is 14 amino acids long. The CDR3 nucleotides read TGTGCCAGCAGCCCCGGGACGGGTTCCAATGAGCAGTTCTTC. Encoded protein: CASSPGTGSNEQFF. Together with reference TRBV7-3 and TRBJ2-1, the CDR3 gives the full variable domain: GAGVSQTPSNKVTEKGKYVELRCDPISGHTALYWYRQSLGQGPEFLIYFQGTGAADDSGLPNDRFFAVRPEGSVSTLKIQRTERGDSAVYLCASSPGTGSNEQFFGPGTRLTVL.

By its share, this clonotype is medium-sized. The chain combines TRBV14 with TRBJ1-2; 7 positions agree with TRBD1. CDR3 length equals 15 residues. CDR1 is SGHDN and CDR2 is FVKESK in the germline V gene. V shed 5 bases and J 3 bases; nucleotides not matched to a gene: 9. This CDR3 is CASSFQTGLDYGYTF. Here the CDR3 DNA reads TGTGCCAGCAGCTTTCAGACAGGGTTAGACTATGGCTACACCTTC.

This clonotype was found many times. This chain connects TRBV20-1 to TRBJ2-3; D might be TRBD2 (6 bases). The CDR3 spans 15 residues. The germline V gene encodes CDR1 DFQATT and CDR2 SNEGSKA (reference sequence). Trimming stripped 8 bases from V and 2 bases from J, with 20 bases between. The CDR3 is CSLHRGSQDTDTQYF. CDR3 sequence (DNA): TGCAGTTTACACCGGGGGAGCCAGGACACAGATACGCAGTATTTT.

This clonotype was observed a single time. V gene TRBV15 combines with J gene TRBJ2-7; D may be TRBD2 (7 bases). The germline V gene has CDR1 LNHNV and CDR2 YYDKDF (reference sequence). The CDR3 contains 14 residues. Deletions cut 5 bases from V and 6 bases from J, with 17 bases between. CDR3 DNA sequence: TGTGCCACCAGCTCTTTGGGGGGGGCCTGCGAGCAGTACTTC. Its translation is CATSSLGGACEQYF.

With respect to this clonotype: This sequence may be a read error, since a much larger clone differs from it by one base. The conserved closing phenylalanine or tryptophan is absent in this CDR3, likely reflecting a read error. The chain carries TRBV25-1 and TRBJ2-2; D not certain. Germline V CDR1 and CDR2: MGHDK, SYGVNS. This CDR3 has 13 amino acids. Deletions cut 6 bases from V and 1 base from J, with 6 bases between. The CDR3 DNA follows: TGTGCCAGCAGGGAACAGAACACCGGGGAGCTGTTTTCT. Its translation: CASREQNTGELFS.

In this sample, this clonotype turned up many times. The genes are TRBV20-1 and TRBJ2-7; the match to TRBD1 covers 8 bases. CDR1 and CDR2 from the germline V gene are DFQATT and SNEGSKA (reference sequence). V dropped 2 bases and J dropped 4; count of bases not matched to a gene: 7. The CDR3 consists of 14 residues. The CDR3, as DNA: TGCAGTGCTAGAAAAACAGGGGGATCTTACGAGCAGTACTTC. It translates to CSARKTGGSYEQYF.